This T cell receptor (beta chain) was sequenced during a study of patients and donors after allogeneic stem cell transplantation (TCRdb year 2020). The germline V gene (reference sequence) supplies CDR1 MNHNY and CDR2 SVGAGI. Its CDR3 holds 11 amino acids, cysteine through phenylalanine. The sequence is cut down to CDR3 DNA, 33 bases in frame from base 1. This clonotype showed up just a few times. Its antigen is unknown. The germline gene is not matched at one end of the junction; a read error may be the cause. Libraries were constructed by RT-PCR. The sample was run on a NextSeq 550. The raw public reads went through TCRdb reprocessing: fastp at Q25, MiXCR clone calling, in-frame beta chains kept. Every entry covers one CDR3 protein and lists the most common genes and DNA from its rows. The sample data list about 400,000 distinct CDR3 sequences, and more than 15% of these were observed just once. Together, the top ten hold roughly 7.2% of the sample.

The receptor was isolated from a human donor who was either an allogeneic HSCT recipient or a stem cell or donor lymphocyte infusion donor (not recorded which). It is not recorded whose cells these are; they may come from a transplant donor. Sequenced: blood, either unsorted or a sorted T cell fraction (not recorded which). Recombination linked TRBV6-6 to TRBJ2-5; D gene: possibly TRBD2, on 6 matching bases. The DNA sequence is as follows: TGTGCCAGCAGTTCAAAGGTCTCGGGGGACTTC. This sequence encodes CASSSKVSGDF.